A single sample is the source of the 10 T cell receptor beta chains below, sequenced in a study of T cell changes during pregnancy in multiple sclerosis. Method: immunoSEQ multiplex PCR; TCRdb's copy keeps in-frame clones and lacks some. Among tens of thousands of clones listed, about 94% were seen once. The material sequenced was peripheral blood, taken in the third trimester of pregnancy. These receptors were taken from a female donor with multiple sclerosis, enrolled in a pregnancy study.

This chain links TRBV19 with TRBJ1-2, with 9 bases aligning to TRBD1. Trimming removed 6 bases from V and 4 bases from J; junction bases left unmatched: 6. CDR3 length equals 14 residues. The germline CDR1 and CDR2 sequences are LNHDA and SQIVND (reference sequence). CDR3 protein: CASRGQGGTYGYTF. In DNA form, the CDR3 reads TGTGCCAGTAGGGGACAGGGAGGAACCTATGGCTACACCTTC.

The chain links TRBV6-4 to TRBJ2-2; 7 nucleotides agree with TRBD1. Unmatched junction bases numbered 4, after V lost 7 bases and J lost 5 bases. Germline CDR1 is MRHNA and CDR2 is SNTAGT. The CDR3 runs to 13 residues. CDR3 region: CASIYRGTGELFF. In DNA form, the CDR3 reads TGTGCCAGCATCTACAGGGGAACCGGGGAGCTGTTTTTT.

This chain uses TRBV7-2 with TRBJ1-6; 8 bases map to TRBD1. CDR1 and CDR2 from the germline V gene are SGHTA and FQGNSA. The trim removed 6 bases at V and 6 bases at J, leaving 1 base unmatched. There are 13 residues in the CDR3. In DNA, the CDR3 is TGTGCCAGCAGAACAGGGGGTAATTCACCCCTCCACTTT. This codes for CASRTGGNSPLHF. The full variable domain, completed using reference TRBV7-2 and TRBJ1-6, is GAGVSQSPSNKVTEKGKDVELRCDPISGHTALYWYRQSLGQGLEFLIYFQGNSAPDKSGLPSDRFSAERTGGSVSTLTIQRTQQEDSAVYLCASRTGGNSPLHFGNGTRLTVT.

The chain joins TRBV5-4 to TRBJ1-1; D is ambiguous. CDR1 and CDR2 (germline): SGHNT, YYREEE (reference sequence). The V and J ends lost 4 bases and 0 bases respectively, with 13 bases between them. The CDR3 sequence is 15 residues long. CDR3: CASSAFPRVNTEAFF. In DNA, the CDR3 is TGTGCCAGCAGCGCATTCCCTCGCGTGAACACTGAAGCTTTCTTT.

The V and J genes are TRBV5-1 and TRBJ2-1; 8 positions match TRBD2. This CDR3 spans 15 amino acids. Germline lookup yields CDR1 SGHRS and CDR2 YFSETQ. J lost 10 bases, V lost 5 bases, and 14 bases had no gene match. CDR3 loop: CASSSTGGPPGEQFF. The CDR3 nucleotides are TGCGCCAGCAGTTCAACGGGGGGGCCACCAGGGGAGCAGTTCTTC.

The chain joins TRBV2 to TRBJ1-2; tentative D call: TRBD1 (5 bases). The CDR3 totals 13 residues. V shed 6 bases and J shed 2 bases, with 10 bases lying between them. Germline lookup yields CDR1 SNHLY and CDR2 FYNNEI. This CDR3 reads CASRTGPNYGYTF. CDR3 in DNA: TGTGCCAGCAGAACAGGCCCGAACTATGGCTACACCTTC.

The sample holds one count of this clone. The CDR3 DNA reads TGCAGCGTTGACCCTGCGGGGTCCGGGTACGAGCAGTACTTC. Translated, it gives CSVDPAGSGYEQYF. The J gene is TRBJ2-7, the V gene TRBV29-1; D perhaps matches TRBD2 (6 bases). V lost 3 bases, J lost 4 bases, and 16 bases lay in between. The CDR3 loop spans 14 amino acids. CDR1 is SQVTM and CDR2 is ANQGSEA in the germline V gene.

The V call is TRBV11-2, the J call TRBJ2-1; 9 nucleotides agree with TRBD2. Germline V gene lookup returns CDR1 SGHAT and CDR2 FQNNGV. J lost 6 bases, V lost 1 base, and 7 bases had no gene match. This CDR3 has 16 residues. The CDR3 loop is CASSLVWAGGSNEQFF. CDR3 sequence (DNA): TGTGCCAGCAGCTTAGTGTGGGCGGGGGGGAGCAATGAGCAGTTCTTC.

This chain joins TRBV6-5 and TRBJ2-1, with 8 bases matching TRBD2. Germline V CDR1 and CDR2: MNHEY, SVGAGI. Trimming removed 0 bases from V and 15 bases from J; junction bases left unmatched: 13. The CDR3 sequence is 15 residues long. CDR3 region: CASSYSSSTGGAPFF. The CDR3 region has the DNA TGTGCCAGCAGTTACTCGTCTTCTACCGGGGGGGCCCCGTTCTTC.

The chain employs TRBV7-9 and TRBJ2-1; 9 bases are shared with TRBD2. The trim removed 4 bases at V and 4 bases at J, leaving 11 bases unmatched. The CDR3 has 17 amino acids. The germline V gene encodes CDR1 SEHNR and CDR2 FQNEAQ (reference sequence). CDR3 sequence: CASSSAGSGGIYNEQFF. As DNA, the CDR3 is TGTGCCAGCAGCTCCGCCGGTAGCGGGGGAATATACAATGAGCAGTTCTTC. The entire variable domain, with the rest obtained from reference TRBV7-9 and TRBJ2-1, is as follows: DTGVSQNPRHKITKRGQNVTFRCDPISEHNRLYWYRQTLGQGPEFLTYFQNEAQLEKSRLLSDRFSAERPKGSFSTLEIQRTEQGDSAMYLCASSSAGSGGIYNEQFFGPGTRLTVL.